The entry below describes one TCR beta chain. Its cognate antigen is unknown. The sample is drawn from a study of graft-versus-host responses after intestinal transplantation. Looking at the study overall: Every transplant recipient was induced with anti-thymocyte globulin, then maintained on tacrolimus and steroids for approximately three years.

Whole-study results and caveats: GvH clones turned up in recipient marrow; some had shown up first in ileum or blood. Association was observed between peak circulating GvH clone levels and early post-transplant HvG declines.

Looked up from germline, CDR1 is SGHVS and CDR2 is FNYEAQ. V was clipped by 3 bases and J by 3 bases, with 12 bases between them. The CDR3 length is 15 residues. Measured with immunoSEQ multiplex PCR; TCRdb has only the in-frame clones, and not every one. Among about 47,000 clones listed, about 93% were seen once. Sample: PBMCs, taken about 800 days after a first intestinal transplant, on the day of a second. This sequence joins TRBV7-6 and TRBJ1-3; a weak D match, TRBD1 (6 bases). The sequence was collected from a human patient who received an intestinal transplant, so some T cells may come from the graft donor. DNA for the CDR3: TGTGCCAGCAGCTTCGGGGGACAACTTGGAAACACCATATATTTT. This codes for CASSFGGQLGNTIYF.